These 23 T cell receptor beta chains were all obtained from the same sample, sequenced in a study of cytomegalovirus exposure and HLA in healthy donors. A multiplex PCR was run with 60 Vbeta primers and 13 Jbeta primers. The data were produced by immunoSEQ multiplex PCR, yet TCRdb's version contains in-frame clones alone and is incomplete. In the table there are roughly 140,000 clones, 85% of which are singletons. Material: PBMCs. The source of these receptors is a woman between 18 and 30 years old in good health and CMV-seronegative.

This sequence joins TRBV6-1 and TRBJ1-2; D is unclear. The CDR3 length is 13 residues. With 1 base removed from V and 4 bases from J, the gap between germline ends came to 7 bases. CDR1 MNHNS and CDR2 SASEGT come from the germline V gene. The CDR3 DNA reads as TGTGCCAGCAGTGAAGGGGCAGCCTATGGCTACACCTTC. The encoded protein is CASSEGAAYGYTF.

The gene calls are TRBV4-1 and TRBJ2-7; 8 nucleotides align to TRBD2. The J segment lost 1 base and the V segment lost 0 bases, leaving 5 bases of the junction unmatched. Germline CDR1 MGHRA, CDR2 YSYEKL. The CDR3 covers 16 residues. CDR3 DNA: TGCGCCAGCAGCCAAGATTTAACTAGCGGATCCTACGAGCAGTACTTC. Encoded protein: CASSQDLTSGSYEQYF.

V gene TRBV11-2 combines with J gene TRBJ1-3; TRBD1 aligns across 7 bases. The trim removed 5 bases at V and 6 bases at J, leaving 7 bases unmatched. This CDR3 comprises 14 residues. The germline gives CDR1 SGHAT, CDR2 FQNNGV. The CDR3 loop reads CASSRGGPENTIYF. The CDR3 coding sequence is TGTGCCAGCAGCCGAGGGGGCCCGGAAAACACCATATATTTT.

The chain recombines TRBV10-3 with TRBJ1-2; TRBD1 matches 10 bases. Germline V CDR1 and CDR2: ENHRY, SYGVKD. V lost 6 bases and J lost 1; bases outside the gene matches: 2. This CDR3 is 14 amino acids long. CDR3 region: CAISGQGGNYGYTF. CDR3 sequence (DNA): TGTGCCATCAGCGGACAGGGGGGTAACTATGGCTACACCTTC.

V gene TRBV18 combines with J gene TRBJ2-7; 9 positions agree with TRBD2. From germline, CDR1 is KGHSH and CDR2 LQKENI. The CDR3 runs to 15 residues. V shed 6 bases and J 6 bases; nucleotides not matched to a gene: 12. The CDR3 sequence: CASSRGVAGGREQYF. In DNA form, the CDR3 reads TGTGCCAGCTCCCGAGGAGTGGCGGGAGGGCGCGAGCAGTACTTC. The whole variable domain, filled in from reference TRBV18 and TRBJ2-7, reads NAGVMQNPRHLVRRRGQEARLRCSPMKGHSHVYWYRQLPEEGLKFMVYLQKENIIDESGMPKERFSAEFPKEGPSILRIQQVVRGDSAAYFCASSRGVAGGREQYFGPGTRLTVT.

This clone was recorded only once. V and J are TRBV7-2 and TRBJ2-3, with D maybe TRBD2 (5 bases). The CDR3 is 15 residues long. Germline V gene lookup returns CDR1 SGHTA and CDR2 FQGNSA. The V and J ends lost 5 bases and 5 bases respectively, with 17 bases between them. Here the CDR3 reads CASSRWTLRGDTQYF. The DNA for the CDR3 is TGTGCCAGCAGCCGTTGGACTCTGCGTGGAGATACGCAGTATTTT.

Only a few counts were recorded for this clone. The V gene is TRBV7-2, the J gene TRBJ2-7; D might be TRBD2 (6 bases). This CDR3 comprises 13 residues. Looked up from germline, CDR1 is SGHTA and CDR2 is FQGNSA. V was pared by 5 bases and J by 7 bases, with 15 bases between. The CDR3 here is CASSEPGLPEQYF. The CDR3 DNA sequence: TGTGCCAGCAGCGAACCGGGACTTCCAGAGCAGTACTTC.

V is TRBV28 and J is TRBJ2-4; D is possibly TRBD1 (6 bases). From germline, CDR1 is MDHEN and CDR2 SYDVKM. With 6 bases removed from V and 1 base from J, the gap between germline ends came to 16 bases. This CDR3 region has 16 residues. CDR3 DNA sequence: TGTGCCAGCAGGGATCAGGGGATGTGGGCCAAAAACATTCAGTACTTC. Encoded protein: CASRDQGMWAKNIQYF.

The CDR3 loop reads CASNIRDSNQPQHF. Written as DNA, the CDR3 is TGTGCCAGTAACATCCGGGACAGTAATCAGCCCCAGCATTTT. The rearrangement links TRBV19 to TRBJ1-5; 7 nucleotides agree with TRBD1. This CDR3 has 14 residues. Germline V CDR1 and CDR2: LNHDA, SQIVND (reference sequence). J lost 4 bases, V lost 7 bases, and 7 bases had no gene match. The complete variable domain, with remaining parts taken from reference TRBV19 and TRBJ1-5, reads DGGITQSPKYLFRKEGQNVTLSCEQNLNHDAMYWYRQDPGQGLRLIYYSQIVNDFQKGDIAEGYSVSREKKESFPLTVTSAQKNPTAFYLCASNIRDSNQPQHFGDGTRLSIL.

The chain uses TRBV5-1 and TRBJ2-5, with D unclear. Trimming took 1 base from V and 2 from J, leaving 6 bases between them. The CDR3 extends over 13 amino acids. The germline V gene has CDR1 SGHRS and CDR2 YFSETQ. CDR3 sequence: CASSLSQQETQYF. For the CDR3, the DNA is TGCGCCAGCAGCTTGTCCCAACAAGAGACCCAGTACTTC.

This sequence joins TRBV30 and TRBJ1-1; D is undetermined. This CDR3 region has 15 residues. CDR1 is GTSNPN, CDR2 SVGIG, per germline (reference sequence). Trimming took 1 base from V and 5 from J, leaving 17 bases between them. This CDR3 is CAWSDGGLWGTEAFF. In nucleotides, the CDR3 is TGTGCCTGGAGTGACGGAGGACTTTGGGGTACTGAAGCTTTCTTT.

V and J are TRBV6-5 and TRBJ2-1, with TRBD2 identical over 14 bases. This CDR3 comprises 15 residues. Trimming removed 11 bases from V and 6 bases from J; junction bases left unmatched: 9. Germline loops: CDR1 MNHEY, CDR2 SVGAGI. The DNA for the CDR3 is TGTGCCGGACTAGCGGGAGGCCCGTTAGGCAATGAGCAGTTCTTC. Encoded protein: CAGLAGGPLGNEQFF.

The chain combines TRBV7-2 with TRBJ2-7; D perhaps matches TRBD1 (5 bases). The CDR3 totals 13 residues. V was shortened by 4 bases and J by 3 bases, with 10 bases between the two germline ends. Germline-derived CDR1 and CDR2 are SGHTA and FQGNSA. The chain's CDR3 is CASSSRQLYEQYF. The CDR3 region has the DNA TGTGCCAGCAGCTCTCGACAGCTCTACGAGCAGTACTTC.

This rearrangement joins TRBV2 to TRBJ1-3; D unresolved. The CDR3 extends over 14 amino acids. Trimming left V 4 bases short and J 0 bases short, with 7 bases between. Germline V gene lookup returns CDR1 SNHLY and CDR2 FYNNEI. The CDR3 sequence: CASSGRSSGNTIYF. The CDR3 DNA sequence: TGTGCCAGCAGTGGACGGAGCTCTGGAAACACCATATATTTT.

This clone showed up just a few times. The rearrangement joins TRBV4-1 to TRBJ2-1; D might be TRBD2 (6 bases). Trimming pared 4 bases from V and 1 base from J, leaving 23 bases between. This CDR3 comprises 19 residues. The V gene's germline CDR1 is MGHRA and CDR2 YSYEKL. The CDR3 reads CASSRKGSSGRSSYNEQFF. The DNA for the CDR3 is TGCGCCAGCAGCCGTAAAGGGAGCAGCGGGCGATCTTCCTACAATGAGCAGTTCTTC.

This clone has more than one count but fewer than ten. The V call is TRBV2, the J call TRBJ1-2; weak D call: TRBD1 (6 bases). Germline assignment: CDR1 SNHLY and CDR2 FYNNEI. The CDR3 has 12 amino acids. With 9 bases removed from V and 2 bases from J, the gap between germline ends came to 10 bases. The DNA of the CDR3 is TGTGCCAGTTATACAGGGAACTATGGCTACACCTTC. Translating it yields CASYTGNYGYTF.

In this sample, this clone turned up a few times. This chain connects TRBV6-5 to TRBJ1-1; D not resolved. Per germline, CDR1 MNHEY and CDR2 SVGAGI. V was clipped by 0 bases and J by 1 base, with 3 bases between them. This CDR3 region has 13 residues. The CDR3 loop is CASSYSRNTEAFF. In DNA, the CDR3 is TGTGCCAGCAGTTACTCGAGGAACACTGAAGCTTTCTTT.

Here the CDR3 DNA reads TGTGCCAGCAGCTTAGAGACAAGGAACACCGGGGAGCTGTTTTTT. It translates to CASSLETRNTGELFF. This chain links TRBV7-2 with TRBJ2-2; D unresolved. CDR3 size: 15 residues. The germline gives CDR1 SGHTA, CDR2 FQGNSA. The V end lost 1 base, the J end lost 1 base, and 7 bases lay between the germline ends.

The rearrangement uses TRBV23-1 and TRBJ1-2, with D unresolved. TRBV23-1 is known as an ORF, though its function is uncertain. This CDR3 contains 12 residues. Trimming took off 4 bases at V and 6 bases at J, with 9 bases between the two ends. CDR3 protein: CASSRKRDGYTF. In DNA, the CDR3 is TGCGCCAGCAGTCGGAAGCGCGATGGCTACACCTTC.

The V gene is TRBV19, the J gene TRBJ1-2; 9 bases fit TRBD1. Trimming cost V 3 bases and J 7 bases; bases outside gene matches: 9. Germline V gene sequence: CDR1 LNHDA, CDR2 SQIVND (reference sequence). The CDR3 sequence is 15 residues long. The DNA for the CDR3 is TGTGCCAGTAGTATCCGATCACAGGGGGCGGTTGGCTACACCTTC. Translation gives CASSIRSQGAVGYTF.

The chain employs TRBV7-8 and TRBJ1-2; D gene uncertain. Trimming removed 4 bases at V and 2 bases at J, with 14 bases between. The germline CDR1 and CDR2 sequences are SGHVS and FQNEAQ. The CDR3 spans 15 residues. The CDR3 reads CASSYSPDLNYGYTF. CDR3 DNA: TGTGCCAGCAGCTATTCTCCGGACTTAAACTATGGCTACACCTTC.

In DNA form, the CDR3 reads TGTGCCAGCTCGAGCTCCTACGAGCAGTACTTC. Translation: CASSSSYEQYF. V gene TRBV2 combines with J gene TRBJ2-7; D is unresolved. The germline V and J ends were trimmed by 8 bases and 0 bases, with 5 bases remaining between them. Germline V gives CDR1 SNHLY, CDR2 FYNNEI. This CDR3 has 11 amino acids.

This chain links TRBV11-3 with TRBJ2-5; a weak D match, TRBD1 (5 bases). There are 14 residues in the CDR3. Germline lookup yields CDR1 SGHNT and CDR2 YENEEA. V lost 1 base to trimming and J lost 1 base, with 7 bases between them. The CDR3 DNA reads TGTGCCAGCAGCTTAGGTCAGGGCCAAGAGACCCAGTACTTC. Translation: CASSLGQGQETQYF.